Listed below are T cell receptor beta chains from one sample, sequenced in a study of blood T cell repertoires in COVID-19. Using immunoSEQ multiplex PCR, the repertoire was profiled, and TCRdb retains in-frame clones only, with some absent. The sample consists of 150,000 to 180,000 clones, about 85% of them appearing once. Sequenced material: peripheral blood. All receptors come from a man aged 55 to 70 with COVID-19, enrolled during active disease. Both conserved end residues are part of each CDR3. A D gene is named only where the DNA matches it firmly. A clone size is listed for some rows: how often the clone was seen (once, few, many), or a class if it is expanded.

TRBJ2-1,-,16,TRBV4-3,-,CASSQRGPSSYNEQFF,TGCGCCAGCAGCCAGCGCGGGCCTAGCTCCTACAATGAGCAGTTCTTC
TRBJ2-7,-,12,TRBV7-9,-,CASSLERREQYF,TGTGCCAGCAGCTTAGAACGTCGGGAGCAGTACTTC
TRBJ1-1,TRBD1,13,TRBV3-1/TRBV3-2,few,CASSDRQGTEAFF,TGTGCCAGCAGCGACCGACAGGGAACTGAAGCTTTCTTT
TRBJ2-3,TRBD2,18,TRBV10-2,-,CASSPLMDGRVRTDTQYF,TGCGCCAGCAGTCCTCTAATGGACGGGAGGGTCCGCACAGATACGCAGTATTTT
TRBJ2-1,-,15,TRBV5-1,once,CASSLASPLRNEQFF,TGCGCCAGCAGCTTGGCTAGCCCCCTTAGGAATGAGCAGTTCTTC
TRBJ1-1,-,16,TRBV19,-,CASSQRRTVMNTEAFF,TGTGCCAGTAGTCAAAGGAGGACAGTGATGAACACTGAAGCTTTCTTT
TRBJ2-2,-,15,TRBV5-8,-,CASSLLQVDTGELFF,TGTGCCAGCAGCTTGTTGCAGGTTGATACCGGGGAGCTGTTTTTT
TRBJ1-1,TRBD1,15,TRBV4-2,-,CASSQEGTANTEAFF,TGTGCCAGCAGCCAAGAGGGGACAGCGAACACTGAAGCTTTCTTT
TRBJ2-1,-,13,TRBV9,-,CASSARLYNEQFF,TGTGCCAGCAGCGCCAGACTATACAATGAGCAGTTCTTC
TRBJ1-2,TRBD1,11,TRBV7-2,once,CASSLGGQFTF,TGTGCCAGCAGCCTGGGGGGACAGTTCACCTTC
TRBJ1-2,-,13,TRBV4-3,-,CASSQGLLYGYTF,TGCGCCAGCAGCCAAGGTCTTCTTTATGGCTACACCTTC
TRBJ1-2,TRBD1,17,TRBV10-3,few,CAISDTVGTGNNYGYTF,TGTGCCATCAGTGATACGGTTGGGACAGGGAATAACTATGGCTACACCTTC
TRBJ1-4,-,12,TRBV5-1,-,CASSLPGQSPFF,TGCGCCAGCAGCTTGCCAGGACAGTCTCCGTTTTTT
TRBJ2-2,-,16,TRBV18,-,CASSLQPTPRTGELFF,TGTGCCAGCTCACTCCAGCCCACCCCGAGGACCGGGGAGCTGTTTTTT
TRBJ2-1,TRBD2,18,TRBV7-2,few,CASSSGTSSRARVNEQFF,TGTGCCAGCAGCTCCGGGACTAGCTCGAGGGCACGAGTTAATGAGCAGTTCTTC
TRBJ1-1,-,15,TRBV10-3,-,CAISESPGRGTEAFF,TGTGCCATCAGTGAGTCTCCAGGGCGCGGCACTGAAGCTTTCTTT
TRBJ1-5,-,14,TRBV18,-,CASSPDLSGQPQHF,TGTGCCAGCTCACCCGACCTTAGCGGTCAGCCCCAGCATTTT
TRBJ2-1,-,15,TRBV5-1,-,CASSLTRSSYNEQFF,TGCGCCAGCAGCTTGACTAGATCCTCCTACAATGAGCAGTTCTTC
TRBJ2-7,TRBD2,15,TRBV27,once,CASSSSGTSSYEQYF,TGTGCCAGCAGTTCGTCCGGGACTAGCTCCTACGAGCAGTACTTC
TRBJ1-2,-,13,TRBV10-3,few,CAIGPGFNYGYTF,TGTGCCATCGGCCCGGGATTTAACTATGGCTACACCTTC
TRBJ1-2,-,13,TRBV11-2,-,CASSLGQSFGYTF,TGTGCCAGCAGCTTAGGACAGTCTTTCGGCTACACCTTC
TRBJ1-6,-,15,TRBV25-1,few,CASSEWGGPGAPLHF,TGTGCCAGCAGTGAATGGGGGGGGCCAGGAGCACCCCTCCACTTT
TRBJ1-4,TRBD1,16,TRBV3-1/TRBV3-2,-,CASSQDRTATNEKLFF,TGTGCCAGCAGCCAGGACAGGACCGCCACTAATGAAAAACTGTTTTTT
TRBJ1-1,TRBD1,16,TRBV4-2,-,CASSQDPGQGKTEAFF,TGTGCCAGCAGCCAAGACCCGGGACAGGGTAAAACTGAAGCTTTCTTT
TRBJ1-5,-,13,TRBV12-3/TRBV12-4,-,CASRKPGSQPQHF,TGTGCCAGCAGAAAACCGGGGAGCCAGCCCCAGCATTTT
TRBJ1-2,-,18,TRBV6-2/TRBV6-3,-,CASSSPPGATHYNYGYTF,TGTGCCAGCAGCTCCCCCCCGGGAGCAACACACTATAACTATGGCTACACCTTC
TRBJ1-2,TRBD1,15,TRBV9,-,CASSGGGASNYGYTF,TGTGCCAGCAGCGGAGGGGGCGCATCCAACTATGGCTACACCTTC
TRBJ1-5,TRBD1,16,TRBV7-2,few,CASSKRSGTGYQPQHF,TGTGCCAGCAGCAAGCGTTCAGGGACAGGGTATCAGCCCCAGCATTTT
TRBJ2-7,TRBD2,14,TRBV14,-,CASSQNSASGEQYF,TGTGCCAGCAGCCAAAATTCTGCTAGCGGCGAGCAGTACTTC
TRBJ1-5,TRBD1,15,TRBV28,-,CASSSHRGRNQPQHF,TGTGCCAGCAGTTCTCACAGGGGTCGCAATCAGCCCCAGCATTTT
TRBJ2-1,TRBD2,17,TRBV24-1,-,CATSDFLGGGTGNEQFF,TGTGCCACCAGTGATTTCCTTGGGGGAGGGACCGGGAATGAGCAGTTCTTC
TRBJ2-7,TRBD1,15,TRBV5-1,-,CASSSLTGVPYEQYF,TGCGCCAGCAGCTCCCTGACAGGGGTACCCTACGAGCAGTACTTC
TRBJ1-6,-,14,TRBV18,-,CASSADRRYSPLHF,TGTGCCAGCTCAGCTGACAGGAGATATTCACCCCTCCACTTT
TRBJ1-5,-,13,TRBV20-1,once,CSASGGRIQPQHF,TGCAGTGCTAGTGGGGGGAGGATTCAGCCCCAGCATTTT
TRBJ1-4,-,16,TRBV7-2,once,CASSSGHLPTNEKLFF,TGTGCCAGCAGCTCCGGACATCTACCAACTAATGAAAAACTGTTTTTT
TRBJ1-2,-,14,TRBV3-1/TRBV3-2,-,CASSPPTANYGYTF,TGTGCCAGCAGCCCCCCGACAGCTAACTATGGCTACACCTTC
TRBJ1-2,TRBD1,15,TRBV24-1,-,CATSDSGDREYGYTF,TGTGCCACCAGTGATTCTGGGGACAGGGAGTATGGCTACACCTTC
TRBJ2-7,-,13,TRBV5-1,few,CASSLPLTGEQYF,TGCGCCAGCAGCTTGCCCCTGACGGGCGAGCAGTACTTC
TRBJ1-5,-,16,TRBV7-6,few,CASSYLPDWSNQPQHF,TGTGCCAGCAGCTACCTCCCAGACTGGAGCAATCAGCCCCAGCATTTT
TRBJ1-3,-,14,TRBV7-8,-,CASSLGDFGNTIYF,TGTGCCAGCAGCTTAGGGGACTTTGGAAACACCATATATTTT
TRBJ1-4,-,13,TRBV7-2,once,CAVQATRNEKLFF,TGTGCCGTACAGGCAACTCGGAATGAAAAACTGTTTTTT